These T cell receptor beta chains were read from a single sample in a study of T cell changes during pregnancy in multiple sclerosis. The data were produced by immunoSEQ multiplex PCR, yet TCRdb's version contains in-frame clones alone and is incomplete. Of 60,000 to 85,000 clones listed, 90% to 95% are singletons. Here the sequenced sample was peripheral blood, taken in the second trimester of pregnancy. The receptors were sampled from a female donor in good health, enrolled as a control in a pregnancy study. The CDR3 runs from the conserved cysteine through the conserved F or W. A D gene is named only where the DNA matches it firmly. Expanded clones get a size class; other rows say once, few or many, or leave the size out.

size,V,D,J,CDR3,DNA
.,TRBV11-1,TRBD1,TRBJ2-1,CASKTGSSYNEQFF,TGTGCCAGCAAGACAGGGAGCTCCTACAATGAGCAGTTCTTC
few,TRBV6-4,.,TRBJ2-2,CASSAQGTGELFF,TGTGCCAGCAGTGCCCAGGGCACCGGGGAGCTGTTTTTT
.,TRBV28,.,TRBJ2-7,CASSRTASSYEQYF,TGTGCCAGCAGCCGGACAGCCTCCTCCTACGAGCAGTACTTC
.,TRBV7-6,TRBD2,TRBJ2-3,CASSFPGLRTSGVDTDTQYF,TGTGCCAGCAGCTTTCCGGGACTCAGGACTAGCGGGGTCGACACAGATACGCAGTATTTT
.,TRBV14,TRBD1,TRBJ1-1,CASSQMTGRFSEAFF,TGTGCCAGCAGCCAAATGACAGGGAGGTTCTCTGAAGCTTTCTTT
.,TRBV4-1,.,TRBJ2-5,CASSQDDRQETQYF,TGCGCCAGCAGCCAAGATGACAGGCAAGAGACCCAGTACTTC
.,TRBV7-3,TRBD2,TRBJ2-3,CASSLTGLAGVEDTQYF,TGTGCCAGCAGCTTAACCGGGCTAGCGGGAGTGGAAGATACGCAGTATTTT
.,TRBV19,.,TRBJ2-1,CASTLTRDLYNEQFF,TGTGCCAGTACTCTAACCCGGGACTTATACAATGAGCAGTTCTTC
.,TRBV4-2,.,TRBJ1-5,CASSQEVARVSNQPQHF,TGTGCCAGCAGCCAAGAGGTCGCCAGGGTCAGCAATCAGCCCCAGCATTTT
.,TRBV9,.,TRBJ2-3,CASSELPGQTQYF,TGTGCCAGCAGCGAATTACCGGGACAAACGCAGTATTTT
few,TRBV10-1,.,TRBJ1-5,CASSDYRNQPQHF,TGCGCCAGCAGTGACTACAGGAATCAGCCCCAGCATTTT
.,TRBV7-8,TRBD2,TRBJ2-7,CASSRGRAAEEQYF,TGTGCCAGCAGCCGGGGGAGGGCGGCTGAAGAGCAGTACTTC
.,TRBV29-1,.,TRBJ1-2,CSVGKLDRNYGYTF,TGCAGCGTGGGAAAACTAGACAGGAACTATGGCTACACCTTC